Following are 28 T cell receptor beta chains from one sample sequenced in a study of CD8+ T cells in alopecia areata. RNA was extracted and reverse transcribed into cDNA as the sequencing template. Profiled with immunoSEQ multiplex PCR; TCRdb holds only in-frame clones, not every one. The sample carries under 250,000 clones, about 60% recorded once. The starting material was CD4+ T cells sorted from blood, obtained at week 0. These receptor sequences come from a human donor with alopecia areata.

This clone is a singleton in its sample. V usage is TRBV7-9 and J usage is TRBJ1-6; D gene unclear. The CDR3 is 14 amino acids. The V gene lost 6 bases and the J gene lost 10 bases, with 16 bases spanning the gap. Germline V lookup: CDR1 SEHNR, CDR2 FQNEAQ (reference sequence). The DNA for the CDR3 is TGTGCCAGCAGTGGGCCTAATCCCAACTCACCCCTCCACTTT. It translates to CASSGPNPNSPLHF.

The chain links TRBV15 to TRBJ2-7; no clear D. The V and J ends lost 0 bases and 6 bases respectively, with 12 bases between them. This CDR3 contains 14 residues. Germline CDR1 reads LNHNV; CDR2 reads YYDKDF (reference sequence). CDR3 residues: CATSRDRASAEQYF. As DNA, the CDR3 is TGTGCCACCAGCAGAGATAGGGCCTCGGCCGAGCAGTACTTC.

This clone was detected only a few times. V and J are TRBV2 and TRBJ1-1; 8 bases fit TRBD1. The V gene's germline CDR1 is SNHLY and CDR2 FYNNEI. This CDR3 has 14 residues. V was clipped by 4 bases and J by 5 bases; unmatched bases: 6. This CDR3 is CASSGGTGRTEAFF. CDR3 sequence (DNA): TGTGCCAGCAGTGGTGGGACAGGACGAACTGAAGCTTTCTTT.

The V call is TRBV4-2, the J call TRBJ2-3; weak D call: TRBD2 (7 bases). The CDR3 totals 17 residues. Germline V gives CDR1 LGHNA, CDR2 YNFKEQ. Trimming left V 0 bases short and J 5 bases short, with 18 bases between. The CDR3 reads CASSQDRGGRALDTQYF. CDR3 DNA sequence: TGTGCCAGCAGCCAAGATCGAGGGGGGAGGGCCTTAGATACGCAGTATTTT.

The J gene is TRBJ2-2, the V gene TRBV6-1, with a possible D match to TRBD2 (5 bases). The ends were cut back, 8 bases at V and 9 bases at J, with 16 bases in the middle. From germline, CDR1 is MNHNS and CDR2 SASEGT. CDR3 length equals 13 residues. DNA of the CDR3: TGTGCCAGCGATAAAGGGAGCAAGTGGGAGCTGTTTTTT. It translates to CASDKGSKWELFF.

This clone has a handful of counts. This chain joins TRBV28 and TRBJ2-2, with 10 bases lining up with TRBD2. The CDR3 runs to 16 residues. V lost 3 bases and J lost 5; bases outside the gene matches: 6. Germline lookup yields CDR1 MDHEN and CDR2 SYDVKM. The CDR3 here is CASSFLAGVGTGELFF. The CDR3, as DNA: TGTGCCAGCAGTTTCCTAGCGGGAGTTGGAACCGGGGAGCTGTTTTTT.

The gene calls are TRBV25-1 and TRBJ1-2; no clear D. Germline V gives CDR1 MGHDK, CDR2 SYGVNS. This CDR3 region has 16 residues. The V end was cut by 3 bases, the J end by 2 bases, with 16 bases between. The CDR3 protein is CASSDFGQKGNYGYTF. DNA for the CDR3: TGTGCCAGCAGTGACTTTGGGCAGAAAGGAAACTATGGCTACACCTTC.

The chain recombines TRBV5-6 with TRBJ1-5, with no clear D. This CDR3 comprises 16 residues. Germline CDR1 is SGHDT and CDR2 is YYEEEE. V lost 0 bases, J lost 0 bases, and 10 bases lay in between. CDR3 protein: CASSLAAAYSNQPQHF. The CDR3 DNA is TGTGCCAGCAGCTTGGCGGCGGCGTATAGCAATCAGCCCCAGCATTTT.

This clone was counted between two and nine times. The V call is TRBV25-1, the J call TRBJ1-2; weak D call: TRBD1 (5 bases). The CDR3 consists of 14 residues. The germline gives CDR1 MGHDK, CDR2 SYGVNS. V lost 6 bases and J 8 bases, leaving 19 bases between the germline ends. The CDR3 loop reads CASSHRRASGGYTF. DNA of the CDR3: TGTGCCAGCAGCCACCGCCGGGCTTCAGGGGGCTACACCTTC.

The CDR3 is CSVEDGTPTEQYF. The CDR3 DNA sequence: TGCAGCGTTGAAGATGGGACCCCAACCGAGCAGTACTTC. The J gene is TRBJ2-7, the V gene TRBV29-1; D tentatively reads TRBD1 or TRBD2 (5 bases each). Germline CDR1 is SQVTM and CDR2 is ANQGSEA. Trimming stripped 0 bases from V and 6 bases from J, with 12 bases between. This CDR3 comprises 13 residues.

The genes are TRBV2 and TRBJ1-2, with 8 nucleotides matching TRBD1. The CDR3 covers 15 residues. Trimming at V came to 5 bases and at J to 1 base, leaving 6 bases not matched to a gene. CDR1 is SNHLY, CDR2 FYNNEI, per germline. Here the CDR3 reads CASSRMDRVNYGYTF. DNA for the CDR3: TGTGCCAGCAGTAGAATGGACAGGGTTAACTATGGCTACACCTTC.

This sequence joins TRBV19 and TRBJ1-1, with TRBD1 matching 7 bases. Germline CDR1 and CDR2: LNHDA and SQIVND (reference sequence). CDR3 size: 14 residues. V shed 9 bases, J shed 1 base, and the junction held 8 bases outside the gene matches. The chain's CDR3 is CASHHRQGNTEAFF. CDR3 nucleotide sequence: TGTGCCAGCCATCACCGACAGGGGAACACTGAAGCTTTCTTT.

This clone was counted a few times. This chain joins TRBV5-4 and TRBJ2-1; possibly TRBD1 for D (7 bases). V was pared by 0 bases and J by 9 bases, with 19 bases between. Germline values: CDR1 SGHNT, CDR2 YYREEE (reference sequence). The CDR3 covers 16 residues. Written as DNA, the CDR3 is TGTGCCAGCAGCTTGGCCATCCGAAACAGGGGAGGTGAGCAGTTCTTC. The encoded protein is CASSLAIRNRGGEQFF.

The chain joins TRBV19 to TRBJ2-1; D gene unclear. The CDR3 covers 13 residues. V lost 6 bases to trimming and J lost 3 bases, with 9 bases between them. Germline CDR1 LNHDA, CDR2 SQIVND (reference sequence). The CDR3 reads CASSPKSYNEQFF. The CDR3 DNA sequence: TGTGCCAGTAGCCCTAAGAGCTACAATGAGCAGTTCTTC. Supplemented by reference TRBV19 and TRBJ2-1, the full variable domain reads DGGITQSPKYLFRKEGQNVTLSCEQNLNHDAMYWYRQDPGQGLRLIYYSQIVNDFQKGDIAEGYSVSREKKESFPLTVTSAQKNPTAFYLCASSPKSYNEQFFGPGTRLTVL.

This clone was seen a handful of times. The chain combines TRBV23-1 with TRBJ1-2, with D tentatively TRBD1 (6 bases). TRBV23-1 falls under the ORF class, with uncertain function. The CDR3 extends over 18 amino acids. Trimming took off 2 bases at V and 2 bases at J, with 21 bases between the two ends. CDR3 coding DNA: TGCGCCAGCAGTCAAATTAAAGAGTTGGGCAGGGGCAACTATGGCTACACCTTC. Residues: CASSQIKELGRGNYGYTF.

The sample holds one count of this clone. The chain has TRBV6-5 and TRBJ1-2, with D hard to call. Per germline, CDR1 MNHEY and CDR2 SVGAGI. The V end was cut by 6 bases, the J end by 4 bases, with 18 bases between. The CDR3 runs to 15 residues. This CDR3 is CASSPGQALTYGYTF. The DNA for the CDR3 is TGTGCCAGCAGCCCCGGGCAGGCACTTACCTATGGCTACACCTTC.

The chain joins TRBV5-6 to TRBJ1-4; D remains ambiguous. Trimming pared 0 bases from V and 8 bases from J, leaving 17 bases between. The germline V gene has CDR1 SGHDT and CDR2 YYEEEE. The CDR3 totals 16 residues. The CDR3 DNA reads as TGTGCCAGCAGCTTGGTCGCCGGGAGCGGGAAGGAAAAACTGTTTTTT. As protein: CASSLVAGSGKEKLFF. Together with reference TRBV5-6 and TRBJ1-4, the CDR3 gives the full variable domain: DAGVTQSPTHLIKTRGQQVTLRCSPKSGHDTVSWYQQALGQGPQFIFQYYEEEERQRGNFPDRFSGHQFPNYSSELNVNALLLGDSALYLCASSLVAGSGKEKLFFGSGTQLSVL.

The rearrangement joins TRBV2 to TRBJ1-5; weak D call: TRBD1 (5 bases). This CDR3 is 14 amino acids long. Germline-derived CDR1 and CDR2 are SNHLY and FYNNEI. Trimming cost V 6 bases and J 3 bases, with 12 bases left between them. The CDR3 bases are TGTGCCAGCAGGAGAGACAGTTCCAATCAGCCCCAGCATTTT. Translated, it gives CASRRDSSNQPQHF.

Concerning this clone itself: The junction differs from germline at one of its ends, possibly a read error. The CDR3 reads CASSLETGGVYEQYF. CDR3 in DNA: TGTGCCAGCAGCCTAGAGACAGGGGGAGTTTACGAGCAGTACTTC. V is TRBV11-2 and J is TRBJ2-7; 9 nucleotides line up with TRBD1. Germline CDR1 SGHAT, CDR2 FQNNGV. The CDR3 runs to 15 residues.

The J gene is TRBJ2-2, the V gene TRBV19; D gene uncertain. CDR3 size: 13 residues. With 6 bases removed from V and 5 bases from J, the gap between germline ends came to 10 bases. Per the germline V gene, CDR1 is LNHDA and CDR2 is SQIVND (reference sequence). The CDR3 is CASSMVGTGELFF. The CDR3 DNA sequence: TGTGCCAGTAGCATGGTAGGAACCGGGGAGCTGTTTTTT. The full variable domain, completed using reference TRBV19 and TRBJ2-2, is DGGITQSPKYLFRKEGQNVTLSCEQNLNHDAMYWYRQDPGQGLRLIYYSQIVNDFQKGDIAEGYSVSREKKESFPLTVTSAQKNPTAFYLCASSMVGTGELFFGEGSRLTVL.

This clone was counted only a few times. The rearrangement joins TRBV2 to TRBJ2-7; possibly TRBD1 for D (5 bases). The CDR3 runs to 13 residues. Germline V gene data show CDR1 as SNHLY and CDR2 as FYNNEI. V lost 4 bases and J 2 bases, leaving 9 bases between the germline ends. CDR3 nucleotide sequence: TGTGCCAGCAGTGGGGGCAGACCCTACGAGCAGTACTTC. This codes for CASSGGRPYEQYF.

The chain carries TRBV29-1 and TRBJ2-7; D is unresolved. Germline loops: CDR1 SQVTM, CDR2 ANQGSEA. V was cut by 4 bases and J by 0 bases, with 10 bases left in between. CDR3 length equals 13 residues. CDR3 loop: CSVGGHLSYEQYF. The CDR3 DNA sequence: TGCAGCGTTGGCGGCCATCTCTCCTACGAGCAGTACTTC.

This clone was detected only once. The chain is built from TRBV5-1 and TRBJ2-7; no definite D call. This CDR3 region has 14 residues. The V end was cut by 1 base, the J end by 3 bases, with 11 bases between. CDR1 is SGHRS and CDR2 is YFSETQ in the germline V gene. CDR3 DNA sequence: TGCGCCAGCAGCTTGTCTGAACCTAACTACGAGCAGTACTTC. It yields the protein CASSLSEPNYEQYF.

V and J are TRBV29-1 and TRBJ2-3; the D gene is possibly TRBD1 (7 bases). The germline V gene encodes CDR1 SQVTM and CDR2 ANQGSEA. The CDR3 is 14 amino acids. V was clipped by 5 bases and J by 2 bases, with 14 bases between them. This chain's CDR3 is CSVRRQGLTDTQYF. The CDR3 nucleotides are TGCAGCGTTCGCCGACAGGGACTCACAGATACGCAGTATTTT.

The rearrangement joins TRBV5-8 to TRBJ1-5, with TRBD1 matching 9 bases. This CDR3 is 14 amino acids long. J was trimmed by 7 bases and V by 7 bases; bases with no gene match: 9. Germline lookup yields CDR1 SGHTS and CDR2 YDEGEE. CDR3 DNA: TGTGCCAGCCCTCCGGGGACAGGGCTACAGCCCCAGCATTTT. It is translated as CASPPGTGLQPQHF.

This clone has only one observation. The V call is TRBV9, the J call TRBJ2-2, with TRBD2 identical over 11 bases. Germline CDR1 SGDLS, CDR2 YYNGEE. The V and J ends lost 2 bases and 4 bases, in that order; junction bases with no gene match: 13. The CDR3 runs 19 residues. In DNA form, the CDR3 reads TGTGCCAGCAGCGTTGGGAAACTAGCGGGAGCTGTAGGCACCGGGGAGCTGTTTTTT. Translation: CASSVGKLAGAVGTGELFF.

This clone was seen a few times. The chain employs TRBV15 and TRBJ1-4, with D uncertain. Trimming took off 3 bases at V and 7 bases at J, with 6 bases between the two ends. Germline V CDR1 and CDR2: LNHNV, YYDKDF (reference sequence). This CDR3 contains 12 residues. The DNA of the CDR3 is TGTGCCACCAGCAGTCTTGTTGAAAAACTGTTTTTT. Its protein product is CATSSLVEKLFF.

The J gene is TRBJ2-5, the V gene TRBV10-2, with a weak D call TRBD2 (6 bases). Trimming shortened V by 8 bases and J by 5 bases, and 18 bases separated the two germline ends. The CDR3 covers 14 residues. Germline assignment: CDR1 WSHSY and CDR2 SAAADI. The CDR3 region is CASQAVAGRETQYF. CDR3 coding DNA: TGCGCCAGCCAAGCGGTGGCGGGGAGGGAGACCCAGTACTTC.